This note documents a single T cell receptor (beta chain) sequence. The data derive from a study of blood T cell repertoires in COVID-19. Study as a whole: Donors in the United States, Italy and Spain gave samples during acute or convalescent COVID-19. Sources were T cells, B-cell-depleted T cells, or PBMCs; the material itself was cDNA or gDNA.

V gave up 6 bases and J gave up 8 bases; unmatched junction bases: 19. The CDR3 is 19 residues long. From germline, CDR1 is MRHNA and CDR2 SNTAGT. As handled by the study authors: Nucleated cell counts were estimated from reference gene primer amplification. Using immunoSEQ multiplex PCR, the repertoire was profiled, and TCRdb retains in-frame clones only, with some absent. V and J calls and clone size come straight from that table; D and trimming were deduced from the DNA. The table has some 200,000 clones, roughly four fifths seen once; the top ten hold 6.9%. The receptor's source is a human donor with acute or convalescent COVID-19. The donor label of this sample is uncertain. The sequenced sample consisted of peripheral blood. The V and J genes are TRBV6-4 and TRBJ2-2, with 12 nucleotides matching TRBD2. The chain's CDR3 is CASSFPWETSGSRKGELFF. In DNA form, the CDR3 reads TGTGCCAGCAGCTTTCCATGGGAGACTAGCGGGAGTAGAAAAGGGGAGCTGTTTTTT.